The T cell receptor beta chain described here comes from a study of shared clonotypes between healthy human individuals. About the study: Each donor's CD4 naive and CD4 memory cells filled three plates apiece, CD8 naive two, and CD8 memory one.

Study observations and caveats: Naive CD4 clonotypes overlapped across a handful of donors at around 4.8%. The diversity represented, both genetic and in exposure history, was limited by few donors. An anticipated effect of sequencing depth on clonotype sharing among donors was recognized.

V lost 1 base to trimming and J lost 1 base, with 14 bases between them. The CDR3 totals 17 residues. Germline V gene data show CDR1 as KGHSH and CDR2 as LQKENI. Using immunoSEQ multiplex PCR, the repertoire was profiled, and TCRdb retains in-frame clones only, with some absent. Seen here are about 2,500,000 clones, around 90% observed once, and the top ten hold 0.14%. Turning to this clone: The antigen remains unidentified.

Sequenced material: naive CD4+ T cells sorted from blood. The subset here: CD45RA+ positively selected. The genes are TRBV18 and TRBJ2-1; no clear D. This clonotype was obtained from a man aged 18 to 35 in good health. The CDR3 DNA reads TGTGCCAGCTCACCACGCCCCGCCGGCGGTTCCTACAATGAGCAGTTCTTC. Protein product: CASSPRPAGGSYNEQFF.